Below, 12 T cell receptor beta chains from the same sample are listed, as sequenced in a study of cytomegalovirus exposure and HLA in healthy donors. This table comes from immunoSEQ multiplex PCR, and its TCRdb copy is limited to in-frame clones, with some not included. This sample yields hundreds of thousands of clones, of which 88% are seen a single time; roughly 0.93% belongs to the top ten. Input material: PBMCs. The origin of the receptors is a woman aged 18-35 years in good health and CMV-seronegative.

This rearrangement joins TRBV20-1 to TRBJ1-1; TRBD1 agrees at 9 bases. Germline lookup yields CDR1 DFQATT and CDR2 SNEGSKA (reference sequence). There are 11 residues in the CDR3. With 4 bases clipped from V and 12 bases from J, the junction kept 6 bases outside the gene matches. The CDR3 here is CSATAGTGTFF. CDR3 DNA: TGCAGTGCTACCGCCGGGACAGGGACTTTCTTT.

The chain is built from TRBV7-6 and TRBJ2-3, with TRBD2 identical over 13 bases. Losses at the gene ends were 4 bases for V and 9 bases for J; bases not matched to a gene: 7. The CDR3 length is 15 residues. Per the germline V gene, CDR1 is SGHVS and CDR2 is FNYEAQ. This CDR3 is CASSSDPGLAGTQYF. The CDR3 coding sequence is TGTGCCAGCAGCTCAGATCCGGGACTAGCGGGAACGCAGTATTTT.

This chain joins TRBV5-6 and TRBJ2-6; 13 bases line up with TRBD2. Trimming cost V 7 bases and J 4 bases; bases outside gene matches: 14. The germline V gene has CDR1 SGHDT and CDR2 YYEEEE. This CDR3 is 19 amino acids long. The DNA for the CDR3 is TGTGCCAGCGGAACAAGTGTACTAGCGGGAGGGTCCGGGGCCAACGTCCTGACTTTC. It is translated as CASGTSVLAGGSGANVLTF.

This chain uses TRBV6-5 with TRBJ2-7; 9 nucleotides match TRBD2. V gave up 5 bases and J gave up 3 bases; unmatched junction bases: 5. Germline V CDR1 and CDR2: MNHEY, SVGAGI. This CDR3 contains 14 residues. CDR3 DNA: TGTGCCAGCAGTCCTAGCGGGATTGGCTACGAGCAGTACTTC. This gives the protein CASSPSGIGYEQYF.

This chain uses TRBV6-5 with TRBJ2-7; no clear D gene. Per the germline V gene, CDR1 is MNHEY and CDR2 is SVGAGI. The CDR3 consists of 12 residues. Trimming removed 5 bases at V and 0 bases at J, with 5 bases between. The CDR3 loop reads CASSRNSYEQYF. The CDR3 nucleotides read TGTGCCAGCAGTCGTAACTCCTACGAGCAGTACTTC.

This clone has a single count. This sequence joins TRBV30 and TRBJ1-1; D might be TRBD1 (6 bases). The germline V gene encodes CDR1 GTSNPN and CDR2 SVGIG (reference sequence). The CDR3 runs to 13 residues. Trimming cost V 4 bases and J 4 bases, with 13 bases left between them. CDR3 in amino acids: CAWNRGARTEAFF. CDR3 sequence (DNA): TGTGCCTGGAATCGGGGGGCGCGCACTGAAGCTTTCTTT.

The rearrangement uses TRBV19 and TRBJ2-2; D is possibly TRBD1 (6 bases). Deletions cut 10 bases from V and 5 bases from J, with 20 bases between. Germline CDR1 LNHDA, CDR2 SQIVND (reference sequence). The CDR3 spans 15 residues. CDR3 nucleotide sequence: TGTGCCACTGGACTTGCACAGGGTTGGACCGGGGAGCTGTTTTTT. Translated, it gives CATGLAQGWTGELFF.

The chain carries TRBV4-1 and TRBJ1-2, with D perhaps matching TRBD1 (5 bases). This CDR3 contains 13 residues. Trimming left V 6 bases short and J 2 bases short, with 10 bases between. Germline V gene lookup returns CDR1 MGHRA and CDR2 YSYEKL. The CDR3 sequence is CASRAPGNYGYTF. For the CDR3, the DNA is TGCGCCAGCAGGGCGCCAGGGAACTATGGCTACACCTTC.

The chain links TRBV27 to TRBJ1-2, with TRBD1 as a possible D gene (5 bases). Per germline, CDR1 MNHEY and CDR2 SMNVEV (reference sequence). The CDR3 totals 14 residues. V was trimmed by 5 bases and J by 4 bases, leaving 14 bases between them. The CDR3 loop reads CASSELGGGYGYTF. The CDR3 region has the DNA TGTGCCAGCAGTGAGCTCGGGGGGGGCTATGGCTACACCTTC.

This chain uses TRBV18 with TRBJ2-1; D might be TRBD2 (6 bases). Germline assignment: CDR1 KGHSH and CDR2 LQKENI. Trimming took off 5 bases at V and 2 bases at J, with 16 bases between the two ends. The length of the CDR3 is 16 residues. The CDR3 DNA is TGTGCCAGCTCAGGAACATGGACTAACCCCTACAATGAGCAGTTCTTC. It specifies CASSGTWTNPYNEQFF.

The genes are TRBV12-5 and TRBJ1-2; D is undetermined. The CDR3 covers 13 residues. CDR1 is LGHNT and CDR2 is FRNRAP in the germline V gene. Trimming took off 8 bases at V and 4 bases at J, with 14 bases between the two ends. This CDR3 is CASSRGSSYGYTF. The DNA for the CDR3 is TGTGCTAGTTCACGCGGGTCAAGCTATGGCTACACCTTC.

J is TRBJ1-5 and V is TRBV19; D not resolved. Trimming left V 6 bases short and J 9 bases short, with 12 bases between. CDR1 is LNHDA and CDR2 is SQIVND in the germline V gene (reference sequence). The CDR3 is 12 residues long. The CDR3 loop reads CASSVGVAPQHF. The CDR3 DNA reads TGTGCCAGTAGCGTCGGGGTGGCGCCCCAGCATTTT.